This T cell receptor beta chain was observed in a study of T cell repertoires in cytomegalovirus infection (dated by TCRdb to between 2019 and 2020). About the full investigation: Recently identified HLA-C-restricted CMV epitopes, whose presentation resists viral immunomodulation, were targeted by peptide stimulations together with well-studied HLA-B-restricted epitopes. The HLA type of each donor mattered for the analysis, because public TCR beta signatures pointed to carriage of CMV infection along with the matching HLA type.

Sequencer: Illumina HiSeq 1500. The public sequencing data were trimmed at Q25 with fastp and processed into clonotypes with MiXCR by TCRdb, which kept only in-frame beta chains. Duplicate CDR3 protein sequences are folded into a single record with the most common DNA and genes. This sample lists about 890,000 distinct CDR3 sequences; about a third were detected once. The ten largest clones capture 13% of the sample. Results the study describes overall, beyond this receptor: The ex vivo response was dominated by HLA-C-restricted CMV-specific TCR beta clonotypes, and the single most frequent clonotype in two of eight donors was supplied by these HLA-C-restricted clonotypes. In both this cohort and an independent roughly 350-donor cohort, the cumulative frequency of public TCR beta family members distinguished carriers of CMV infection plus the relevant HLA type.

The label giving this sample's treatment or condition can be read as: in vitro stimulation with specific CMV peptide epitopes to enrich CMV-specific T cells. Reading the germline V gene gives CDR1 SGHTA and CDR2 FQGNSA. The CDR3 goes from the cysteine to the phenylalanine over 14 residues. The CDR3 DNA has 42 bases and is translated from base 1. This clonotype was recorded once. Its cognate antigen has yet to be identified. One base away lies a much larger clone, so this may be a sequencing read error. The V gene is TRBV7-2 and the J gene is TRBJ1-3, with the identity of the D gene unclear. Sequenced material: cultured CD8+ T cells from PBMCs, taken from culture after CMV antigen stimulation. This receptor was taken from a human donor in good health (CMV status not recorded). Some clones in this sample may be carry-over from other donors' samples. The DNA reads as follows: TGTGCCAGCAACTTAAAGGGCTCTGGAAACACCATATATTTT. Translated, it reads CASNLKGSGNTIYF.